The 30 T cell receptor beta chains listed next were all sequenced from one sample in a study of control samples from healthy donors and cancer patients. Assay used: immunoSEQ multiplex PCR; TCRdb lists only in-frame clones, some missing. The data hold more than 50,000 clones, with 65% to 90% observed a single time. The sequenced sample was blood. Every receptor here comes from a man aged 35 to 55 in good health.

This rearrangement joins TRBV19 to TRBJ1-5; perhaps TRBD1 as D (6 bases). This CDR3 has 15 amino acids. Germline lookup yields CDR1 LNHDA and CDR2 SQIVND (reference sequence). V lost 1 base to trimming and J lost 4 bases, with 11 bases between them. CDR3: CASSIVGGGNQPQHF. The CDR3 region has the DNA TGTGCCAGTAGTATAGTGGGGGGCGGAAATCAGCCCCAGCATTTT. Full variable domain (outside the CDR3, taken from reference TRBV19 and TRBJ1-5): DGGITQSPKYLFRKEGQNVTLSCEQNLNHDAMYWYRQDPGQGLRLIYYSQIVNDFQKGDIAEGYSVSREKKESFPLTVTSAQKNPTAFYLCASSIVGGGNQPQHFGDGTRLSIL.

This sequence joins TRBV7-2 and TRBJ2-5; D unresolved. Germline V gene sequence: CDR1 SGHTA, CDR2 FQGNSA. The CDR3 covers 16 residues. V lost 2 bases, J lost 1 base, and 14 bases lay in between. The CDR3 nucleotides read TGTGCCAGCAGCTTACTGGCTAGGCGTACCCAAGAGACCCAGTACTTC. Protein: CASSLLARRTQETQYF. The full variable domain, rest sourced from reference TRBV7-2 and TRBJ2-5, is GAGVSQSPSNKVTEKGKDVELRCDPISGHTALYWYRQSLGQGLEFLIYFQGNSAPDKSGLPSDRFSAERTGGSVSTLTIQRTQQEDSAVYLCASSLLARRTQETQYFGPGTRLLVL.

The rearrangement joins TRBV12-3 or TRBV12-4 to TRBJ2-2, with TRBD2 as a possible D gene (7 bases). Trimming cost V 10 bases and J 6 bases, with 15 bases left between them. The CDR3 has 13 amino acids. The CDR3 sequence: CATGGEGAGELFF. As DNA, the CDR3 is TGTGCCACTGGGGGGGAGGGGGCCGGGGAGCTGTTTTTT.

J is TRBJ2-1 and V is TRBV28; 13 bases line up with TRBD2. This CDR3 is built from 15 residues. The V segment lost 3 bases and the J segment 5 bases; nucleotides outside the gene matches: 1. Germline loops: CDR1 MDHEN, CDR2 SYDVKM. CDR3 protein: CASSFGLAGDNEQFF. The CDR3 coding sequence is TGTGCCAGCAGTTTCGGACTAGCGGGGGACAATGAGCAGTTCTTC.

The chain couples TRBV27 to TRBJ2-1, with a tentative D call TRBD2 (7 bases). The CDR3 totals 16 residues. Germline loops: CDR1 MNHEY, CDR2 SMNVEV (reference sequence). V was cut by 5 bases and J by 3 bases, with 17 bases left in between. The DNA for the CDR3 is TGTGCCAGCAGTGCCTCAGGGGCGGGGGTCTACAATGAGCAGTTCTTC. Protein sequence: CASSASGAGVYNEQFF.

The chain joins TRBV27 to TRBJ2-3; no definite D call. V shed 2 bases and J shed 2 bases, with 8 bases lying between them. The CDR3 consists of 14 residues. The germline V gene encodes CDR1 MNHEY and CDR2 SMNVEV (reference sequence). This CDR3 reads CASSLGRPTDTQYF. The CDR3 nucleotides are TGTGCCAGCAGTTTAGGCAGACCCACAGATACGCAGTATTTT.

This clone occurred a few times. The genes are TRBV7-9 and TRBJ1-6; D possibly corresponds to TRBD1 (5 bases). The CDR3 is 16 residues long. Germline CDR1 and CDR2: SEHNR and FQNEAQ (reference sequence). Deletions cut 5 bases from V and 6 bases from J, with 17 bases between. This CDR3 reads CASSDDGATGNSPLHF. The CDR3 nucleotides are TGTGCCAGCAGCGACGACGGGGCTACTGGTAATTCACCCCTCCACTTT. The full variable domain, with the rest looked up from reference TRBV7-9 and TRBJ1-6, is DTGVSQNPRHKITKRGQNVTFRCDPISEHNRLYWYRQTLGQGPEFLTYFQNEAQLEKSRLLSDRFSAERPKGSFSTLEIQRTEQGDSAMYLCASSDDGATGNSPLHFGNGTRLTVT.

The chain carries TRBV9 and TRBJ2-7; 14 nucleotides match TRBD2. The ends lost 3 bases at V and 2 bases at J; junction bases unmatched: 1. CDR1 and CDR2 (germline): SGDLS, YYNGEE. CDR3 length equals 15 residues. The CDR3: CASSGTSGGPYEQYF. The CDR3 region has the DNA TGTGCCAGCAGCGGGACTAGCGGGGGGCCCTACGAGCAGTACTTC.

This sequence joins TRBV6-2 or TRBV6-3 and TRBJ2-2, with 9 bases that match TRBD2. Germline V gene lookup returns CDR1 MNHEY and CDR2 SVGEGT. Trimming at V came to 6 bases and at J to 7 bases, leaving 15 bases not matched to a gene. The CDR3 sequence is 17 residues long. The CDR3 coding sequence is TGTGCCAGCAGCCCCCGGCTAGCGGGACCGGGGGGCGGGGAGCTGTTTTTT. Protein product: CASSPRLAGPGGGELFF.

This chain uses TRBV12-3 or TRBV12-4 with TRBJ1-2; D is possibly TRBD1 (6 bases). The CDR3 sequence is 13 residues long. The germline V and J ends were trimmed by 4 bases and 4 bases, with 10 bases remaining between them. In DNA, the CDR3 is TGTGCCAGCAGTTCCGACAGGAGCTATGGCTACACCTTC. Protein product: CASSSDRSYGYTF.

The chain combines TRBV5-1 with TRBJ2-1; no reliable D call. The ends were cut back, 1 base at V and 8 bases at J, with 10 bases in the middle. Germline assignment: CDR1 SGHRS and CDR2 YFSETQ. This CDR3 region has 13 residues. The CDR3 here is CASSLKPDDEQFF. CDR3 DNA: TGCGCCAGCAGCTTGAAACCGGACGATGAGCAGTTCTTC.

This chain links TRBV6-6 with TRBJ1-1; D is perhaps TRBD1 (5 bases). This CDR3 has 15 amino acids. CDR1 MNHNY and CDR2 SVGAGI come from the germline V gene (reference sequence). The V end lost 7 bases, the J end lost 0 bases, and 15 bases lay between the germline ends. DNA for the CDR3: TGTGCCAGCAACAGCCAAGGGGTCGTGAACACTGAAGCTTTCTTT. Its translation is CASNSQGVVNTEAFF.

This chain uses TRBV7-2 with TRBJ2-7, with TRBD2 identical over 8 bases. The CDR3 extends over 16 amino acids. V dropped 0 bases and J dropped 2; count of bases not matched to a gene: 6. The germline V gene has CDR1 SGHTA and CDR2 FQGNSA. The CDR3: CASSLAWVAGTYEQYF. The CDR3 DNA reads TGTGCCAGCAGCTTAGCGTGGGTAGCGGGAACCTACGAGCAGTACTTC.

The V call is TRBV9, the J call TRBJ2-7, with a possible D match to TRBD2 (5 bases). Germline CDR1 and CDR2: SGDLS and YYNGEE. This CDR3 has 15 amino acids. V shed 0 bases and J shed 2 bases, with 12 bases lying between them. CDR3 residues: CASSVGTWGTYEQYF. CDR3 DNA: TGTGCCAGCAGCGTAGGGACTTGGGGTACCTACGAGCAGTACTTC. The full variable domain, its missing parts supplied by reference TRBV9 and TRBJ2-7, is DSGVTQTPKHLITATGQRVTLRCSPRSGDLSVYWYQQSLDQGLQFLIQYYNGEERAKGNILERFSAQQFPDLHSELNLSSLELGDSALYFCASSVGTWGTYEQYFGPGTRLTVT.

The J gene is TRBJ1-2, the V gene TRBV7-2, with D tentatively TRBD1 (6 bases). Germline CDR1 and CDR2: SGHTA and FQGNSA. The CDR3 length is 15 residues. V was clipped by 5 bases and J by 8 bases, with 21 bases between them. The CDR3 is CASSQQSAPRGGYTF. DNA of the CDR3: TGTGCCAGCAGCCAACAAAGCGCGCCCAGGGGAGGCTACACCTTC.

The chain joins TRBV3-1 (or the pseudogene TRBV3-2) to TRBJ2-3; D ambiguous. V lost 4 bases to trimming and J lost 3 bases, with 23 bases between them. This CDR3 spans 18 amino acids. Germline V gene lookup returns CDR1 LGHDT and CDR2 YNNKEL (reference sequence). Here the CDR3 reads CASSLQSPYHGQTDTQYF. The CDR3, as DNA: TGTGCCAGCAGCCTCCAATCCCCCTACCACGGTCAGACAGATACGCAGTATTTT.

CDR3 bases: TGTGCCAGCAGCCAAGATGACCCCCGGGACAGGGAAATCTCTGGGGCCAACGTCCTGACTTTC. Its translation is CASSQDDPRDREISGANVLTF. The V and J genes are TRBV3-1 (or the pseudogene TRBV3-2) and TRBJ2-6; 9 bases fit TRBD1. The CDR3 sequence is 21 residues long. Germline V gives CDR1 LGHDT, CDR2 YNNKEL (reference sequence). After removal of 0 bases from V and 0 bases from J, the junction contained 12 bases not matched to a gene.

The chain couples TRBV19 to TRBJ1-2; weak D call: TRBD1 (5 bases). This CDR3 has 12 amino acids. The V gene lost 8 bases and the J gene lost 5 bases, with 12 bases spanning the gap. In germline, CDR1 is LNHDA, CDR2 SQIVND (reference sequence). The chain's CDR3 is CASRRGDYGYTF. CDR3 coding DNA: TGTGCCAGTCGACGGGGGGATTATGGCTACACCTTC.

This chain joins TRBV11-2 and TRBJ2-3, with 10 positions matching TRBD1. V shed 0 bases, J shed 8 bases, and the junction held 5 bases outside the gene matches. CDR1 SGHAT and CDR2 FQNNGV come from the germline V gene. This CDR3 has 15 amino acids. The CDR3 nucleotides read TGTGCCAGCAGCTTAGATCGGGACAGGGGAGGTACGCAGTATTTT. As protein: CASSLDRDRGGTQYF.

This chain uses TRBV7-2 with TRBJ2-3; TRBD1 matches 8 bases. CDR1 is SGHTA, CDR2 FQGNSA, per germline. The CDR3 contains 15 residues. V was clipped by 2 bases and J by 1 base; unmatched bases: 2. Here the CDR3 DNA reads TGTGCCAGCAGCTTAAAGGGACAGGGCACAGATACGCAGTATTTT. Encoded protein: CASSLKGQGTDTQYF.

The J gene is TRBJ1-4, the V gene TRBV12-5; D gene ambiguous. Between the trimmed V and J ends, which lost 0 bases and 8 bases, there was a span of 16 bases. Per germline, CDR1 LGHNT and CDR2 FRNRAP. The CDR3 length is 16 residues. CDR3 bases: TGTGCTAGTGGTTTGGTACGTCCGGGATGGGCCGAAAAACTGTTTTTT. Protein sequence: CASGLVRPGWAEKLFF.

The chain combines TRBV9 with TRBJ2-1; D is ambiguous. The CDR3 length is 15 residues. Trimming pared 3 bases from V and 0 bases from J, leaving 10 bases between. Germline assignment: CDR1 SGDLS and CDR2 YYNGEE. The CDR3 DNA reads TGTGCCAGCAGCGCCGATACGCACTCCTACAATGAGCAGTTCTTC. Translating gives CASSADTHSYNEQFF. The variable domain in full, completed from reference TRBV9 and TRBJ2-1, reads DSGVTQTPKHLITATGQRVTLRCSPRSGDLSVYWYQQSLDQGLQFLIQYYNGEERAKGNILERFSAQQFPDLHSELNLSSLELGDSALYFCASSADTHSYNEQFFGPGTRLTVL.

This clone was picked up one time. The chain links TRBV18 to TRBJ1-2, with TRBD1 matching over 7 bases. Germline lookup yields CDR1 KGHSH and CDR2 LQKENI. The ends lost 3 bases at V and 1 base at J; junction bases unmatched: 11. This CDR3 has 17 residues. This chain's CDR3 is CASSPTKGTDINYGYTF. Written as DNA, the CDR3 is TGTGCCAGCTCACCGACTAAAGGGACAGACATTAACTATGGCTACACCTTC.

This chain joins TRBV3-1 (or the pseudogene TRBV3-2) and TRBJ2-2; TRBD1 is a possible D gene (5 bases). The V end lost 4 bases, the J end lost 4 bases, and 16 bases lay between the germline ends. The germline V gene has CDR1 LGHDT and CDR2 YNNKEL (reference sequence). CDR3 length: 16 residues. The CDR3 DNA reads TGTGCCAGCAGCCGGGGCAAGCTGAGGACCACCGGGGAGCTGTTTTTT. Amino acids: CASSRGKLRTTGELFF.

About this clone itself: One end of the junction varies from germline; a read error may be responsible. The gene calls are TRBV7-7 and TRBJ2-5; D might be TRBD1 (5 bases). From germline, CDR1 is SSHAT and CDR2 FNYEAQ (reference sequence). The CDR3 covers 13 residues. Written as DNA, the CDR3 is TGTGCTAGCAGCTTAGACAGAGAAGAGACCCAGTACTTC. It is translated as CASSLDREETQYF.

CDR3 sequence reads: CATSDHSGGTYNEQFF. In DNA, the CDR3 is TGTGCCACCAGTGACCATAGCGGGGGGACCTACAATGAGCAGTTCTTC. This rearrangement joins TRBV24-1 to TRBJ2-1; 10 bases are shared with TRBD2. Germline CDR1 reads KGHDR; CDR2 reads SFDVKD. V lost 4 bases to trimming and J lost 2 bases; unmatched junction nucleotides: 4. CDR3 length equals 16 residues.

The gene calls are TRBV5-4 and TRBJ1-4; D uncertain. Trimming left V 4 bases short and J 0 bases short, with 16 bases between. The CDR3 length is 17 residues. The germline CDR1 and CDR2 sequences are SGHNT and YYREEE (reference sequence). The CDR3 region is CASSPVPARATNEKLFF. DNA of the CDR3: TGTGCCAGCAGCCCGGTGCCCGCCCGTGCAACTAATGAAAAACTGTTTTTT.

The chain joins TRBV7-2 to TRBJ2-7, with 9 bases aligning to TRBD2. There are 19 residues in the CDR3. Germline CDR1 SGHTA, CDR2 FQGNSA. V lost 0 bases, J lost 2 bases, and 14 bases stayed unmatched. In DNA form, the CDR3 reads TGTGCCAGCAGCTTAGCGCTATCCGGGGCGGGAGGGGGGCCCTACGAGCAGTACTTC. Residues: CASSLALSGAGGGPYEQYF.

The chain couples TRBV6-5 to TRBJ1-4; the match to TRBD1 covers 9 bases. The CDR3 totals 14 residues. The germline V gene encodes CDR1 MNHEY and CDR2 SVGAGI. J gave up 5 bases and V 5 bases, and 3 bases lay outside the gene matches. The CDR3 region is CASSRGQGNEKLFF. The DNA of the CDR3 is TGTGCCAGCAGTCGCGGACAGGGGAATGAAAAACTGTTTTTT.

The chain is built from TRBV10-1 and TRBJ2-1; 9 bases are shared with TRBD1. The germline V gene encodes CDR1 WNHNN and CDR2 SYGVQD (reference sequence). The CDR3 extends over 20 amino acids. Trimming cost V 8 bases and J 0 bases; bases outside gene matches: 20. CDR3 coding DNA: TGCGCCAGCCTCACACTCGGACAGGGGTCAGTCCGGAACTCCTACAATGAGCAGTTCTTC. Translated: CASLTLGQGSVRNSYNEQFF.